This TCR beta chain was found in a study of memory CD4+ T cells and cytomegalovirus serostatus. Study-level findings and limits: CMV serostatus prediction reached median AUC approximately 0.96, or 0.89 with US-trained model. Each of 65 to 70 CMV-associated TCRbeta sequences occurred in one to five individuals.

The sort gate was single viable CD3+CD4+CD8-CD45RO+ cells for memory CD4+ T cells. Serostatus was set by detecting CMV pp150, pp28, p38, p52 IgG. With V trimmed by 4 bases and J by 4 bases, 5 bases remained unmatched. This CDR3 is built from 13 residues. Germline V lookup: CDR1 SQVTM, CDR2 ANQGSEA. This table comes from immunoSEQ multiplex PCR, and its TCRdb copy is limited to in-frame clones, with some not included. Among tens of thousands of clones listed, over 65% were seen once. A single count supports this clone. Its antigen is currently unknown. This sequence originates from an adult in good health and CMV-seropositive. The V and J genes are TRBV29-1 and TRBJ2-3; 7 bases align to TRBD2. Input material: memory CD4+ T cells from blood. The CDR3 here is CSVGAGTADTQYF. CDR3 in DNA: TGCAGCGTTGGAGCGGGGACTGCAGATACGCAGTATTTT.